This TCR beta chain was sequenced for a study of T cell changes during pregnancy in multiple sclerosis. This table comes from immunoSEQ multiplex PCR, and its TCRdb copy is limited to in-frame clones, with some not included. The sample includes 30,000 to 35,000 clones, 90% of them seen just once. CDR3 length: 15 amino acids. Per the germline V gene, CDR1 is SQVTM and CDR2 is ANQGSEA. V lost 5 bases to trimming and J lost 1 base; unmatched junction nucleotides: 10. The specimen comprised CD4+ T cells from peripheral blood mononuclear cells, sampled in the third trimester of pregnancy. This rearrangement joins TRBV29-1 to TRBJ1-1; 7 bases are a match to TRBD1. The receptor was isolated from a female donor in good health, enrolled as a control in a pregnancy study. This chain's CDR3 is CSVRPGTAGNTEAFF. CDR3 bases: TGCAGCGTTCGTCCCGGGACAGCGGGGAACACTGAAGCTTTCTTT.